This T cell receptor beta chain was obtained from a study of cytomegalovirus exposure and HLA in healthy donors. Study summary: About 85 million unique TCRs from HLA-typed donors were held in an early release of data.

In the case of this clone: What it recognizes is unknown.

Germline V gene lookup returns CDR1 LNHDA and CDR2 SQIVND (reference sequence). Deletions cut 7 bases from V and 1 base from J, with 10 bases between. The CDR3 consists of 13 residues. Overall study findings and caveats: Within the data, a cluster of highly shared sequence variants was likely a sequencing artifact. Later analysis demonstrated an association between a missense DCLRE1C variant and TCR beta V- and J-gene trimming.

60 Vbeta and 13 Jbeta primers were used in PCR. This table comes from immunoSEQ multiplex PCR, and its TCRdb copy is limited to in-frame clones, with some not included. Here the sample spans around 170,000 clones, over 60% being singletons. At sampling all donors were nominally healthy, likely with unrecorded immune exposures. Sequencing used PBMCs. The receptor comes from a girl aged 10-17 years in good health and CMV-seronegative. The gene calls are TRBV19 and TRBJ1-1; maybe TRBD1 (6 bases). In nucleotides, the CDR3 is TGTGCCAGTAATCAGGGGAAGAACACTGAAGCTTTCTTT. This gives the protein CASNQGKNTEAFF.